This section outlines one TCR beta chain sequence together with its context. The data were taken from a study of blood T cell repertoires in COVID-19. Study summary: The origin of the acute and convalescent COVID-19 samples was the United States, Italy and Spain. Nucleic acid was either cDNA or gDNA, and it came from T cells, B-cell-depleted T cells, or PBMCs.

Sequencing used immunoSEQ multiplex PCR; TCRdb keeps in-frame clones, though not all of them. The sample lists about 230,000 clones, around 84% occurring once. The V end lost 0 bases, the J end lost 10 bases, and 14 bases lay between the germline ends. Germline V CDR1 and CDR2: SGHRS, YFSETQ. This CDR3 region has 15 residues. Individuals aged roughly 18 to 90 years were recruited from some 26 US areas. Donors were grouped by their self-reported clinical history. The material sequenced was PBMCs or T cells enriched from blood (not recorded which). The sequence was obtained from a man aged 18 to 30 who had recovered from COVID-19. The gene calls are TRBV5-1 and TRBJ1-6; D is undetermined. In DNA, the CDR3 is TGCGCCAGCAGCTTGGGCAGCACGGGAGGGTCACCCCTCCACTTT. Translating it yields CASSLGSTGGSPLHF.